Following are 11 T cell receptor beta chains from one sample sequenced in a study of cytomegalovirus exposure and HLA in healthy donors. The PCR had 60 Vbeta and 13 Jbeta primers. Clones were read by immunoSEQ multiplex PCR, and TCRdb kept only the in-frame ones, dropping some. The table lists 100,000 to 150,000 clones, around 80% of them singletons. Material: PBMCs. Source of these receptors: a man aged 25 to 40 in good health and CMV-seropositive.

The chain joins TRBV29-1 to TRBJ2-3, with 14 nucleotides matching TRBD2. Trimming at V came to 3 bases and at J to 2 bases, leaving 4 bases not matched to a gene. Germline loops: CDR1 SQVTM, CDR2 ANQGSEA. This CDR3 comprises 16 residues. CDR3 protein: CSVDSGLAGDTDTQYF. CDR3 coding DNA: TGCAGCGTTGATTCGGGACTAGCGGGAGACACAGATACGCAGTATTTT.

The rearrangement links TRBV18 to TRBJ1-2; D ambiguous. Trimming took off 3 bases at V and 5 bases at J, with 10 bases between the two ends. The CDR3 is 13 residues long. Per the germline V gene, CDR1 is KGHSH and CDR2 is LQKENI. The CDR3: CASSPERGYGYTF. In DNA, the CDR3 is TGTGCCAGCTCACCGGAAAGAGGGTATGGCTACACCTTC.

The V gene is TRBV6-4, the J gene TRBJ2-1; D remains ambiguous. V lost 3 bases and J 2 bases, leaving 5 bases between the germline ends. The CDR3 is 13 residues long. Germline V gene lookup returns CDR1 MRHNA and CDR2 SNTAGT. This CDR3 is CASSETAYNEQFF. The CDR3, as DNA: TGTGCCAGCAGTGAAACAGCCTACAATGAGCAGTTCTTC.

The V gene is TRBV5-1, the J gene TRBJ2-7, with D possibly being TRBD2 (6 bases). Germline lookup yields CDR1 SGHRS and CDR2 YFSETQ. This CDR3 has 15 amino acids. Trimming shortened V by 0 bases and J by 5 bases, and 15 bases separated the two germline ends. CDR3: CASSLAMRTTDEQYF. The CDR3 nucleotides read TGCGCCAGCAGCTTGGCCATGCGGACTACCGACGAGCAGTACTTC.

J is TRBJ1-2 and V is TRBV6-5; 7 positions match TRBD1. V was pared by 0 bases and J by 4 bases, with 8 bases of the junction left unmatched. Germline assignment: CDR1 MNHEY and CDR2 SVGAGI. CDR3 length: 16 amino acids. CDR3 protein: CASSYSAAGGFYGYTF. The CDR3 DNA is TGTGCCAGCAGTTACTCTGCGGCAGGGGGATTCTATGGCTACACCTTC.

The rearrangement joins TRBV6-5 to TRBJ2-1; the match to TRBD2 covers 7 bases. The germline gives CDR1 MNHEY, CDR2 SVGAGI. With V trimmed by 1 base and J by 10 bases, 10 bases remained unmatched. This CDR3 has 15 amino acids. CDR3 protein: CASSYYGRSSGEQFF. The CDR3 nucleotides read TGTGCCAGCAGTTACTACGGGAGGTCTTCGGGGGAGCAGTTCTTC.

This clone turned up a few times. The J gene is TRBJ1-2, the V gene TRBV25-1; weak D call: TRBD1 (6 bases). From germline, CDR1 is MGHDK and CDR2 SYGVNS. V dropped 6 bases and J dropped 4 bases, with 12 bases sitting between them. CDR3 length: 13 residues. The CDR3 DNA reads as TGTGCCAGCAGGCCGGACAGCTTCTATGGCTACACCTTC. Translation gives CASRPDSFYGYTF.

This clone has only one observation. The chain has TRBV10-3 and TRBJ1-2; 7 bases map to TRBD1. The V and J ends lost 6 bases and 2 bases, in that order; junction bases with no gene match: 12. This CDR3 contains 16 residues. Germline V lookup: CDR1 ENHRY, CDR2 SYGVKD. DNA for the CDR3: TGTGCCATCAGCCAGGATTACAGGGGCCCAAACTATGGCTACACCTTC. It specifies CAISQDYRGPNYGYTF.

V and J are TRBV5-4 and TRBJ2-7, with 7 bases fitting TRBD1. V gave up 3 bases and J gave up 6 bases; unmatched junction bases: 6. This CDR3 contains 13 residues. CDR1 is SGHNT, CDR2 YYREEE, per germline (reference sequence). This CDR3 is CASSSPQGVEQYF. CDR3 bases: TGTGCCAGCAGCTCTCCCCAGGGGGTCGAGCAGTACTTC.

CDR3 DNA sequence: TGTGCCAGTAGTAGGACAGGGGCGACTGAAGCTTTCTTT. Encoded protein: CASSRTGATEAFF. V gene TRBV19 combines with J gene TRBJ1-1; 9 bases align to TRBD1. V shed 4 bases and J 5 bases; nucleotides not matched to a gene: 2. There are 13 residues in the CDR3. The germline V gene encodes CDR1 LNHDA and CDR2 SQIVND (reference sequence).

This chain links TRBV27 with TRBJ2-7; TRBD2 is a possible D gene (5 bases). Germline CDR1 and CDR2: MNHEY and SMNVEV (reference sequence). The CDR3 length is 15 residues. V lost 5 bases to trimming and J lost 4 bases, with 18 bases between them. CDR3 nucleotide sequence: TGTGCCAGCAGTCGCGGGCCCTGGGGTAATTACGAGCAGTACTTC. This gives the protein CASSRGPWGNYEQYF.